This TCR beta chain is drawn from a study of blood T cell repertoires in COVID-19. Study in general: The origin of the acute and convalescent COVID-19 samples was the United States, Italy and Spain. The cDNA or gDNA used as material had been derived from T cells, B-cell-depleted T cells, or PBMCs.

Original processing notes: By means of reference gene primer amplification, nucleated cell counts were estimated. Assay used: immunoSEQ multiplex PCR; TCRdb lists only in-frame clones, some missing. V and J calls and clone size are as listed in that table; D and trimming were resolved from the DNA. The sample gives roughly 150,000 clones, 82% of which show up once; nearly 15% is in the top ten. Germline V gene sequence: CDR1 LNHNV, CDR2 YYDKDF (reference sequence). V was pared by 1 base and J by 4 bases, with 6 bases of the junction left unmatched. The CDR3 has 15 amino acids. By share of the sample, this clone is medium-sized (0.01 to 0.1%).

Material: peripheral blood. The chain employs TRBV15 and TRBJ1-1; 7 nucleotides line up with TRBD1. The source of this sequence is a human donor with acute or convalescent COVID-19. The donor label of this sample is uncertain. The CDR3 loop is CATSRGRGPGTEAFF. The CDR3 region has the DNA TGTGCCACCAGCAGAGGGAGGGGGCCGGGCACTGAAGCTTTCTTT.